These 13 T cell receptor beta chains came from one sample sequenced in a study of blood T cell repertoires in COVID-19. Measured with immunoSEQ multiplex PCR; TCRdb has only the in-frame clones, and not every one. In the table there are roughly 200,000 clones, roughly four fifths of which are singletons. Sequenced: peripheral blood. The receptors were gathered from a woman aged 80 or over with COVID-19, enrolled during active disease.

CDR3 region: CATKDRLAKNIQYF. In nucleotides, the CDR3 is TGTGCCACCAAAGACAGACTAGCCAAAAACATTCAGTACTTC. The chain combines TRBV15 with TRBJ2-4; tentative D call: TRBD1 (5 bases). Germline CDR1 reads LNHNV; CDR2 reads YYDKDF (reference sequence). V was pared by 7 bases and J by 0 bases, with 10 bases between. CDR3 length: 14 amino acids.

The chain is built from TRBV7-9 and TRBJ2-1; 10 nucleotides align to TRBD2. This CDR3 spans 16 amino acids. With V trimmed by 5 bases and J by 8 bases, 12 bases remained unmatched. Germline V gene sequence: CDR1 SEHNR, CDR2 FQNEAQ (reference sequence). The CDR3, as DNA: TGTGCCAGCAGCCGTTCTGGGAGCGGGGGGGCCCATGAGCAGTTCTTC. Its protein is CASSRSGSGGAHEQFF.

The rearrangement uses TRBV6-5 and TRBJ2-5; D possibly corresponds to TRBD1 (6 bases). The CDR3 has 13 amino acids. Trimming left V 7 bases short and J 5 bases short, with 14 bases between. From germline, CDR1 is MNHEY and CDR2 SVGAGI. CDR3 coding DNA: TGTGCCAGCACCCCCTTAGACAGGGAGACCCAGTACTTC. This translates into CASTPLDRETQYF.

The V gene is TRBV18, the J gene TRBJ1-5; 8 bases map to TRBD1. Per germline, CDR1 KGHSH and CDR2 LQKENI. After removal of 8 bases from V and 6 bases from J, the junction contained 12 bases not matched to a gene. The CDR3 sequence is 15 residues long. The CDR3 reads CASAAGQGLTQPQHF. The CDR3 coding sequence is TGTGCCAGCGCGGCCGGACAGGGCCTTACTCAGCCCCAGCATTTT.

The rearrangement joins TRBV24-1 to TRBJ1-2, with 8 bases matching TRBD1. The CDR3 runs to 13 residues. Germline V gene sequence: CDR1 KGHDR, CDR2 SFDVKD. V dropped 2 bases and J dropped 8; count of bases not matched to a gene: 3. DNA for the CDR3: TGTGCCACCAGTGATTGGACAGGGAACGGCTACACCTTC. Translating it yields CATSDWTGNGYTF.

This clone was seen once. The DNA for the CDR3 is TGTGCCAGCCGAGGGGGCAACAATCAGCCCCAGCATTTT. Translating gives CASRGGNNQPQHF. This chain joins TRBV4-2 and TRBJ1-5; 7 nucleotides align to TRBD1. The V segment lost 8 bases and the J segment 3 bases; nucleotides outside the gene matches: 4. This CDR3 comprises 13 residues. CDR1 and CDR2 (germline): LGHNA, YNFKEQ.

The CDR3 loop is CASSHDRTQNTEAFF. In DNA, the CDR3 is TGTGCCAGCAGCCATGACAGGACGCAGAACACTGAAGCTTTCTTT. V gene TRBV3-1 (or the pseudogene TRBV3-2) combines with J gene TRBJ1-1; tentatively, D is TRBD1 (6 bases). Germline values: CDR1 LGHDT, CDR2 YNNKEL (reference sequence). Trimming took 3 bases from V and 1 from J, leaving 12 bases between them. This CDR3 is built from 15 residues.

This clone was observed once. V gene TRBV6-2 or TRBV6-3 combines with J gene TRBJ2-7; 10 bases are a match to TRBD1. Per germline, CDR1 MNHEY and CDR2 SVGEGT. The CDR3 has 15 residues. The V and J ends lost 2 bases and 5 bases, in that order; junction bases with no gene match: 6. CDR3 coding DNA: TGTGCCAGCAGTTACGCCGAGACAGGGGGCCACGAGCAGTACTTC. Its translation: CASSYAETGGHEQYF.

This chain links TRBV28 with TRBJ2-1; perhaps TRBD1 as D (6 bases). Germline V gene lookup returns CDR1 MDHEN and CDR2 SYDVKM. V was shortened by 8 bases and J by 6 bases, with 17 bases between the two germline ends. The CDR3 is made up of 14 amino acids. For the CDR3, the DNA is TGTGCCAGCGGCCGCCCAGGGGTGGGCAATGAGCAGTTCTTC. Protein sequence: CASGRPGVGNEQFF.

The chain uses TRBV6-2 or TRBV6-3 and TRBJ1-1; weak D call: TRBD1 (5 bases). Trimming cost V 2 bases and J 5 bases, with 18 bases left between them. CDR3 length equals 16 residues. Germline loops: CDR1 MNHEY, CDR2 SVGEGT. CDR3 nucleotides: TGTGCCAGCAGTTACATGAGGACGGGGGGAAGAACTGAAGCTTTCTTT. Its protein is CASSYMRTGGRTEAFF.

This clone was counted a single time. The chain combines TRBV18 with TRBJ1-4, with a weak D call TRBD1 (6 bases). The length of the CDR3 is 15 residues. In germline, CDR1 is KGHSH, CDR2 LQKENI. V dropped 0 bases and J dropped 6 bases, with 11 bases sitting between them. DNA for the CDR3: TGTGCCAGCTCACCACCTTCGGGGGGGCATGAAAAACTGTTTTTT. Its translation is CASSPPSGGHEKLFF.

V gene TRBV6-5 combines with J gene TRBJ1-3, with a possible D match to TRBD1 (6 bases). Trimming took 6 bases from V and 4 from J, leaving 13 bases between them. The CDR3 runs 14 residues. The germline CDR1 and CDR2 sequences are MNHEY and SVGAGI. Here the CDR3 DNA reads TGTGCCAGCAGCTCCGGGACACGAGGAAACACCATATATTTT. Protein sequence: CASSSGTRGNTIYF.

This chain joins TRBV19 and TRBJ2-7; 10 nucleotides line up with TRBD1. CDR3 length: 15 amino acids. The germline V gene encodes CDR1 LNHDA and CDR2 SQIVND (reference sequence). The V segment lost 6 bases and the J segment 1 base; nucleotides outside the gene matches: 6. The CDR3 coding sequence is TGTGCCAGTAGGCCCCGGGACAGGGGATCCTACGAGCAGTACTTC. Its translation is CASRPRDRGSYEQYF. The whole variable domain, filled in from reference TRBV19 and TRBJ2-7, reads DGGITQSPKYLFRKEGQNVTLSCEQNLNHDAMYWYRQDPGQGLRLIYYSQIVNDFQKGDIAEGYSVSREKKESFPLTVTSAQKNPTAFYLCASRPRDRGSYEQYFGPGTRLTVT.